The 24 T cell receptor beta chains reported below all come from one sample, sequenced in a study of early T cells in non-severe SARS-CoV-2 infection. Each CDR3 protein gets one entry after TCRdb re-called the 5' RACE reads with MiXCR. The data contain more than 45,000 distinct CDR3 sequences, roughly 12% of them singletons. The sample taken for sequencing was whole blood. The receptors derive from an adult who was a healthcare worker with PCR-confirmed SARS-CoV-2 infection or an uninfected control (not recorded which).

The J gene is TRBJ2-2, the V gene TRBV12-3 or TRBV12-4; D ambiguous. Trimming shortened V by 6 bases and J by 5 bases, and 16 bases separated the two germline ends. This CDR3 contains 15 residues. CDR3: CASSVDRASTGELFF. The DNA of the CDR3 is TGTGCCAGCAGCGTAGACCGGGCATCAACCGGGGAGCTGTTTTTT.

The sample holds a few counts of this clonotype. The genes are TRBV10-3 and TRBJ1-5, with D uncertain. This CDR3 spans 13 amino acids. Trimming took 0 bases from V and 5 from J, leaving 5 bases between them. Germline CDR1 ENHRY, CDR2 SYGVKD. The CDR3 here is CAISESRDQPQHF. In DNA form, the CDR3 reads TGTGCCATCAGTGAGTCAAGGGATCAGCCCCAGCATTTT.

This clonotype was detected ten times or more. The chain employs TRBV30 and TRBJ1-1, with D unresolved. CDR3 length: 14 residues. The V end lost 3 bases, the J end lost 10 bases, and 21 bases lay between the germline ends. The germline gives CDR1 GTSNPN, CDR2 SVGIG (reference sequence). In DNA, the CDR3 is TGTGCCTGGAGCCCCCTGAACTTTCCTAGGAGAGCTTTCTTT. Amino acid sequence: CAWSPLNFPRRAFF.

There are many counts of this clonotype. This chain links TRBV12-3 or TRBV12-4 with TRBJ2-1; D may correspond to TRBD1 or TRBD2 (5 bases each). Trimming left V 2 bases short and J 10 bases short, with 18 bases between. This CDR3 has 15 amino acids. The CDR3 reads CASSLNGALGGEQFF. DNA of the CDR3: TGTGCCAGCAGTTTAAACGGGGCCCTTGGTGGGGAGCAGTTCTTC.

The J gene is TRBJ2-7, the V gene TRBV27; D unresolved. The germline gives CDR1 MNHEY, CDR2 SMNVEV (reference sequence). Trimming pared 5 bases from V and 3 bases from J, leaving 11 bases between. The CDR3 extends over 13 amino acids. CDR3 nucleotides: TGTGCCAGCAGTCCCAAGGACGGCTACGAGCAGTACTTC. Amino acids: CASSPKDGYEQYF.

This clonotype turned up a few times. The J gene is TRBJ2-1, the V gene TRBV29-1, with TRBD1 matching 7 bases. V shed 7 bases and J 6 bases; nucleotides not matched to a gene: 15. This CDR3 has 15 residues. Germline CDR1 is SQVTM and CDR2 is ANQGSEA. For the CDR3, the DNA is TGCAGCGGCCGAGGGACAGCTGACTCTGCCAATGAGCAGTTCTTC. This gives the protein CSGRGTADSANEQFF.

This clonotype has a handful of counts. DNA of the CDR3: TGTGCCATCAGCCCGACAGGGGGCGAGGGAAACACCATATATTTT. Amino acid sequence: CAISPTGGEGNTIYF. The genes are TRBV10-3 and TRBJ1-3; 10 bases align to TRBD1. CDR1 is ENHRY and CDR2 is SYGVKD in the germline V gene. V dropped 6 bases and J dropped 4; count of bases not matched to a gene: 6. The CDR3 loop spans 15 amino acids.

The V and J genes are TRBV28 and TRBJ2-7, with D unresolved. Germline V gene lookup returns CDR1 MDHEN and CDR2 SYDVKM. The CDR3 is 13 amino acids. The V end was cut by 8 bases, the J end by 0 bases, with 11 bases between. The CDR3 reads CASLDSSSYEQYF. The CDR3 DNA reads as TGTGCCAGCCTCGACTCCAGCTCCTACGAGCAGTACTTC.

The V call is TRBV4-2, the J call TRBJ1-6; D unresolved. Trimming took 2 bases from V and 9 from J, leaving 8 bases between them. The CDR3 contains 13 residues. Germline V gene data show CDR1 as LGHNA and CDR2 as YNFKEQ. This chain's CDR3 is CASSQQLASPLHF. As DNA, the CDR3 is TGTGCCAGCAGCCAACAACTAGCTTCACCCCTCCACTTT.

This clonotype was recorded a few times. The chain couples TRBV20-1 to TRBJ1-6; D is perhaps TRBD1 (5 bases). Germline V CDR1 and CDR2: DFQATT, SNEGSKA (reference sequence). Between the trimmed V and J ends, which lost 3 bases and 4 bases, there was a span of 7 bases. The CDR3 is made up of 13 amino acids. Here the CDR3 reads CSARSGYNSPLHF. In nucleotides, the CDR3 is TGCAGTGCTAGGTCAGGGTATAATTCACCCCTCCACTTT.

The sample holds many counts of this clonotype. The chain is built from TRBV7-8 and TRBJ2-7; 10 positions agree with TRBD2. CDR1 is SGHVS and CDR2 is FQNEAQ in the germline V gene. This CDR3 contains 15 residues. J gave up 4 bases and V 2 bases, and 5 bases lay outside the gene matches. For the CDR3, the DNA is TGTGCCAGCAGCTTATGGAGCGGGGGGGCATACGAGCAGTACTTC. Translation gives CASSLWSGGAYEQYF.

This clonotype has only a few counts. The rearrangement joins TRBV11-2 to TRBJ1-1, with D possibly TRBD1 on 5 matching bases. The germline gives CDR1 SGHAT, CDR2 FQNNGV. Trimming shortened V by 5 bases and J by 1 base, and 14 bases separated the two germline ends. This CDR3 is built from 15 residues. The DNA for the CDR3 is TGTGCCAGCAGCCCCTTATGGGGGGGGAACACTGAAGCTTTCTTT. It translates to CASSPLWGGNTEAFF.

In this sample, this clonotype turned up many times. This rearrangement joins TRBV14 to TRBJ1-4; 10 bases are a match to TRBD1. Trimming took 6 bases from V and 6 from J; bases not matched to a gene: 13. Germline CDR1 reads SGHDN; CDR2 reads FVKESK. The CDR3 is 17 amino acids. The CDR3 protein is CASSLTGQGFFDEKLFF. In nucleotides, the CDR3 is TGTGCCAGCAGTCTCACGGGACAGGGGTTTTTTGATGAAAAACTGTTTTTT. The whole variable domain, remainder taken from reference TRBV14 and TRBJ1-4, is EAGVTQFPSHSVIEKGQTVTLRCDPISGHDNLYWYRRVMGKEIKFLLHFVKESKQDESGMPNNRFLAERTGGTYSTLKVQPAELEDSGVYFCASSLTGQGFFDEKLFFGSGTQLSVL.

In this sample, this clonotype turned up a few times. J is TRBJ1-2 and V is TRBV2; D may be TRBD1 (5 bases). The V gene lost 6 bases and the J gene lost 8 bases, with 16 bases spanning the gap. This CDR3 has 13 amino acids. Germline CDR1 reads SNHLY; CDR2 reads FYNNEI. DNA for the CDR3: TGTGCCAGCAGATCACAGGCCATTGAGGGCTACACCTTC. This codes for CASRSQAIEGYTF.

V gene TRBV29-1 combines with J gene TRBJ2-5, with a tentative D call TRBD1 (7 bases). This CDR3 spans 14 amino acids. Trimming took off 2 bases at V and 6 bases at J, with 16 bases between the two ends. In germline, CDR1 is SQVTM, CDR2 ANQGSEA. The CDR3 is CSVESGRGAQTQYF. DNA of the CDR3: TGCAGCGTTGAATCCGGCAGGGGGGCGCAGACCCAGTACTTC.

This chain connects TRBV5-6 to TRBJ2-5, with 9 positions matching TRBD1. V was clipped by 2 bases and J by 0 bases; unmatched bases: 17. The germline V gene has CDR1 SGHDT and CDR2 YYEEEE. This CDR3 region has 20 residues. CDR3 residues: CASSFRDRDDLGTDQETQYF. Written as DNA, the CDR3 is TGTGCCAGCAGCTTCCGGGACAGGGATGATTTGGGGACCGACCAAGAGACCCAGTACTTC.

This clonotype was found a few times. V gene TRBV7-2 combines with J gene TRBJ2-3; the D is unclear. Deletions cut 3 bases from V and 4 bases from J, with 14 bases between. This CDR3 is 15 amino acids long. Germline V gives CDR1 SGHTA, CDR2 FQGNSA. This CDR3 is CASSFPQSGADTQYF. CDR3 in DNA: TGTGCCAGCAGCTTTCCCCAAAGTGGGGCAGATACGCAGTATTTT.

This clonotype was picked up a small number of times. V is TRBV5-1 and J is TRBJ2-2, with TRBD2 as a possible D gene (5 bases). The germline V gene encodes CDR1 SGHRS and CDR2 YFSETQ. The CDR3 has 13 amino acids. The ends were cut back, 2 bases at V and 7 bases at J, with 9 bases in the middle. CDR3 residues: CASSFEGFGELFF. Here the CDR3 DNA reads TGCGCCAGCAGCTTTGAGGGCTTCGGGGAGCTGTTTTTT.

This clonotype was detected many times. One end of the junction does not line up with germline, which may come from a read error. This chain connects TRBV11-2 to TRBJ2-1, with D possibly matching TRBD2 (6 bases). This CDR3 region has 12 residues. The germline V gene has CDR1 SGHAT and CDR2 FQNNGV. The CDR3 DNA reads TGTGCCAGCAGCTTAGTATCGGGAGTGATTAACTTC. This encodes CASSLVSGVINF. Using reference TRBV11-2 and TRBJ2-1 for the parts outside the CDR3, the full variable domain is EAGVAQSPRYKIIEKRQSVAFWCNPISGHATLYWYQQILGQGPKLLIQFQNNGVVDDSQLPKDRFSAERLKGVDSTLKIQPAKLEDSAVYLCASSLVSGVINFGPGTRLTVL.

This clonotype has just a few counts. CDR3 residues: CASSLDGSSDTQYF. The CDR3 coding sequence is TGTGCCAGCAGCTTAGATGGGAGTTCAGATACGCAGTATTTT. The chain recombines TRBV7-6 with TRBJ2-3; D is perhaps TRBD2 (5 bases). The CDR3 has 14 amino acids. Germline V gene data show CDR1 as SGHVS and CDR2 as FNYEAQ. The V end was cut by 1 base, the J end by 4 bases, with 9 bases between.

This clonotype occurred many times. This chain links TRBV19 with TRBJ2-1, with TRBD2 matching over 7 bases. The CDR3 length is 12 residues. J gave up 8 bases and V 2 bases, and 0 bases lay outside the gene matches. From germline, CDR1 is LNHDA and CDR2 SQIVND (reference sequence). CDR3: CASSIRGDEQFF. The CDR3 region has the DNA TGTGCCAGTAGTATACGGGGGGATGAGCAGTTCTTC.

This clonotype was seen a handful of times. The chain links TRBV5-1 to TRBJ2-7; 11 nucleotides line up with TRBD2. After removal of 4 bases from V and 7 bases from J, the junction contained 13 bases not matched to a gene. Per the germline V gene, CDR1 is SGHRS and CDR2 is YFSETQ. This CDR3 has 16 residues. The CDR3 DNA is TGCGCCAGCAGCCCAGATGATAGCGGGAGGGCGAGGGAGCAGTACTTC. It yields the protein CASSPDDSGRAREQYF.

This clonotype was seen a few times. This chain uses TRBV5-1 with TRBJ2-5, with 9 bases fitting TRBD1. The V segment lost 2 bases and the J segment 5 bases; nucleotides outside the gene matches: 10. The length of the CDR3 is 16 residues. Germline assignment: CDR1 SGHRS and CDR2 YFSETQ. Written as DNA, the CDR3 is TGCGCCAGCAGCTTTACGGGACAGGGATTTGGGGAGACCCAGTACTTC. Its translation is CASSFTGQGFGETQYF.

The table lists this clonotype with many counts. The CDR3 loop reads CASSLNRANTGELFF. CDR3 sequence (DNA): TGTGCCAGCAGCCTGAACAGGGCGAACACCGGGGAGCTGTTTTTT. The V gene is TRBV7-2, the J gene TRBJ2-2; the D gene is possibly TRBD1 (6 bases). The CDR3 has 15 amino acids. Germline V lookup: CDR1 SGHTA, CDR2 FQGNSA. The V and J ends lost 5 bases and 0 bases respectively, with 10 bases between them.